One sample yielded the 13 T cell receptor beta chains listed below, sequenced in a study of blood T cell repertoires in COVID-19. Using immunoSEQ multiplex PCR, the repertoire was profiled, and TCRdb retains in-frame clones only, with some absent. The sample consists of 110,000 to 150,000 clones, roughly 85% of them appearing once. Sequenced sample: peripheral blood. The receptors come from a man between 60 and 70 years old with acute or convalescent COVID-19.

This chain connects TRBV30 to TRBJ2-2; D gene unclear. CDR1 and CDR2 (germline): GTSNPN, SVGIG (reference sequence). The CDR3 loop spans 14 amino acids. The V end lost 2 bases, the J end lost 0 bases, and 7 bases lay between the germline ends. The CDR3 sequence is CAWSPWPNTGELFF. The CDR3 nucleotides are TGTGCCTGGAGTCCCTGGCCGAACACCGGGGAGCTGTTTTTT.

The rearrangement uses TRBV5-4 and TRBJ2-6; maybe TRBD2 (5 bases). V was shortened by 4 bases and J by 2 bases, with 10 bases between the two germline ends. In germline, CDR1 is SGHNT, CDR2 YYREEE (reference sequence). This CDR3 has 15 amino acids. The CDR3 loop reads CASSAGGPGANVLTF. CDR3 DNA sequence: TGTGCCAGCAGCGCGGGCGGGCCTGGGGCCAACGTCCTGACTTTC.

This CDR3 reads CASSWTTGANYGYTF. Written as DNA, the CDR3 is TGTGCCAGCAGCTGGACGACAGGGGCCAACTATGGCTACACCTTC. The rearrangement links TRBV5-5 to TRBJ1-2; 8 positions match TRBD1. Looked up from germline, CDR1 is SGHKS and CDR2 is YYEKEE (reference sequence). The CDR3 runs to 15 residues. V dropped 3 bases and J dropped 2; count of bases not matched to a gene: 6.

V usage is TRBV7-6 and J usage is TRBJ2-1, with TRBD2 identical over 13 bases. V trimming: 5 bases; J trimming: 9 bases; junction bases outside the gene matches: 10. CDR3 size: 16 residues. Germline V gives CDR1 SGHVS, CDR2 FNYEAQ. DNA of the CDR3: TGTGCCAGCAGCGGCGGAACTAGCGGGAGGGCCATTGAGCAGTTCTTC. As protein: CASSGGTSGRAIEQFF.

The chain employs TRBV5-1 and TRBJ2-1, with D possibly TRBD1 on 8 matching bases. V was clipped by 4 bases and J by 4 bases, with 18 bases between them. Germline CDR1 SGHRS, CDR2 YFSETQ. CDR3 length equals 16 residues. The CDR3 region has the DNA TGCGCCAGCAGCCCCGGGGGGACAGGAGTATACAATGAGCAGTTCTTC. This sequence encodes CASSPGGTGVYNEQFF.

The chain uses TRBV6-5 and TRBJ1-5; D is uncertain. The ends were cut back, 2 bases at V and 2 bases at J, with 7 bases in the middle. The CDR3 consists of 14 residues. Per the germline V gene, CDR1 is MNHEY and CDR2 is SVGAGI. The CDR3 loop reads CASSYMGGNQPQHF. In nucleotides, the CDR3 is TGTGCCAGCAGTTACATGGGAGGCAATCAGCCCCAGCATTTT.

This clone was recorded once. The rearrangement joins TRBV2 to TRBJ1-2; no clear D gene. Germline CDR1 and CDR2: SNHLY and FYNNEI. Trimming took off 2 bases at V and 4 bases at J, with 14 bases between the two ends. CDR3 length: 15 amino acids. The CDR3 here is CASSEQAAPPYGYTF. DNA of the CDR3: TGTGCCAGCAGTGAACAGGCCGCTCCCCCCTATGGCTACACCTTC.

For the CDR3, the DNA is TGTGCCAGCAGTTTACAGGTTAGGGGATATGGCTACACCTTC. This sequence encodes CASSLQVRGYGYTF. The chain is built from TRBV27 and TRBJ1-2; maybe TRBD1 (5 bases). CDR1 MNHEY and CDR2 SMNVEV come from the germline V gene (reference sequence). Trimming pared 2 bases from V and 5 bases from J, leaving 12 bases between. The CDR3 totals 14 residues.

The chain combines TRBV4-3 with TRBJ1-6; TRBD1 matches 7 bases. Trimming took 1 base from V and 7 from J; bases not matched to a gene: 4. Germline V CDR1 and CDR2: LGHNA, YSLEER. The CDR3 length is 15 residues. For the CDR3, the DNA is TGCGCCAGCAGCCAAGGGGGGACAGACAATTCACCCCTCCACTTT. Translated, it gives CASSQGGTDNSPLHF.

This clone has a handful of counts. This chain uses TRBV5-6 with TRBJ2-7, with 7 bases identical to TRBD2. The CDR3 contains 15 residues. With V trimmed by 1 base and J by 6 bases, 10 bases remained unmatched. Germline V gives CDR1 SGHDT, CDR2 YYEEEE. The CDR3 reads CASSLSGTGPREQYF. The CDR3 DNA is TGTGCCAGCAGCTTGAGCGGGACGGGCCCTCGCGAGCAGTACTTC.

The rearrangement joins TRBV20-1 to TRBJ1-2; 7 nucleotides align to TRBD1. CDR1 and CDR2 from the germline V gene are DFQATT and SNEGSKA (reference sequence). The CDR3 is 17 amino acids. V was clipped by 3 bases and J by 0 bases; unmatched bases: 13. The CDR3 DNA reads as TGCAGTGCTAGTCCGAGGGGGCCTACTAGAACTAACTATGGCTACACCTTC. This encodes CSASPRGPTRTNYGYTF.

The genes are TRBV30 and TRBJ2-3, with 7 positions matching TRBD1. Germline values: CDR1 GTSNPN, CDR2 SVGIG (reference sequence). The CDR3 consists of 13 residues. J was trimmed by 1 base and V by 7 bases; bases with no gene match: 5. CDR3 region: CALGTAGTDTQYF. DNA of the CDR3: TGTGCCTTGGGGACAGCTGGCACAGATACGCAGTATTTT. The full variable domain, in which reference TRBV30 and TRBJ2-3 provide the parts outside the CDR3, is SQTIHQWPATLVQPVGSPLSLECTVEGTSNPNLYWYRQAAGRGLQLLFYSVGIGQISSEVPQNLSASRPQDRQFILSSKKLLLSDSGFYLCALGTAGTDTQYFGPGTRLTVL.

This clone appeared a few times. The chain has TRBV7-2 and TRBJ2-3, with 7 bases identical to TRBD1. Trimming cost V 5 bases and J 6 bases; bases outside gene matches: 11. Germline V gene data show CDR1 as SGHTA and CDR2 as FQGNSA. The CDR3 covers 15 residues. The CDR3 DNA follows: TGTGCCAGCAGCCAGCAGGGGTCAGGGGGTGATACGCAGTATTTT. This codes for CASSQQGSGGDTQYF.